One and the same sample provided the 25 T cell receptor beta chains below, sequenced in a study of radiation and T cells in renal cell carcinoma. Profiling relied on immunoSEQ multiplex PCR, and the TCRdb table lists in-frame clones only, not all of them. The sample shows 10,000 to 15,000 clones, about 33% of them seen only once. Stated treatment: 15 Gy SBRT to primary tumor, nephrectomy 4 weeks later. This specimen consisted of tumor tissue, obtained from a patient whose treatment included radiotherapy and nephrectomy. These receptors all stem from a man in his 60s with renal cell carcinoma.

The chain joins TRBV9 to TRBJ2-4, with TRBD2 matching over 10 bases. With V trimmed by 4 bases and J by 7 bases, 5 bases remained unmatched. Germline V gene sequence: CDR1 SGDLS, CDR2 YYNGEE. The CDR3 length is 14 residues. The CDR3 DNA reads TGTGCCAGCAGCCCGATGGGACTAGCGAACATTCAGTACTTC. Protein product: CASSPMGLANIQYF. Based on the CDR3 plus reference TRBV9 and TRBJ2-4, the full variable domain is DSGVTQTPKHLITATGQRVTLRCSPRSGDLSVYWYQQSLDQGLQFLIQYYNGEERAKGNILERFSAQQFPDLHSELNLSSLELGDSALYFCASSPMGLANIQYFGAGTRLSVL.

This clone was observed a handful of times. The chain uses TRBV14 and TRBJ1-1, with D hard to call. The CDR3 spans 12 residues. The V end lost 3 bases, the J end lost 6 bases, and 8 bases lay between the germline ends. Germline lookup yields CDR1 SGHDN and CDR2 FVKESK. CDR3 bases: TGTGCCAGCAGCCACTTCGGACCTGAAGCTTTCTTT. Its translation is CASSHFGPEAFF.

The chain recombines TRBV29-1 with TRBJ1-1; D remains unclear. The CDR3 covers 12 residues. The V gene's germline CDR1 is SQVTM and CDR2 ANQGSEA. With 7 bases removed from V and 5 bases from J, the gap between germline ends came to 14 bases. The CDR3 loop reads CSGGNPETEAFF. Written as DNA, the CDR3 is TGCAGCGGCGGGAATCCGGAAACTGAAGCTTTCTTT. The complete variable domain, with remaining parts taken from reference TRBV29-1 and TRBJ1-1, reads SAVISQKPSRDICQRGTSLTIQCQVDSQVTMMFWYRQQPGQSLTLIATANQGSEATYESGFVIDKFPISRPNLTFSTLTVSNMSPEDSSIYLCSGGNPETEAFFGQGTRLTVV.

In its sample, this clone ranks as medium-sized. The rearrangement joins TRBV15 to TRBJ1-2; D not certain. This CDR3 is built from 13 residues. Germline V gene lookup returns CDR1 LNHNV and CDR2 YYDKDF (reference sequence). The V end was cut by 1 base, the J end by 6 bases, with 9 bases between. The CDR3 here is CATSRALVDGYTF. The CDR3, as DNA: TGTGCCACCAGCAGAGCCCTCGTGGATGGCTACACCTTC.

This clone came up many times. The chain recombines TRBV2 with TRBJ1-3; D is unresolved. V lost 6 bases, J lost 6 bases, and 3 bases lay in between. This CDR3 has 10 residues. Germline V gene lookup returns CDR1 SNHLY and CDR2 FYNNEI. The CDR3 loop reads CASRENTIYF. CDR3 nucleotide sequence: TGTGCCAGCAGAGAAAACACCATATATTTT. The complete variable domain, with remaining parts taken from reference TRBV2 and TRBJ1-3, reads EPEVTQTPSHQVTQMGQEVILRCVPISNHLYFYWYRQILGQKVEFLVSFYNNEISEKSEIFDDQFSVERPDGSNFTLKIRSTKLEDSAMYFCASRENTIYFGEGSWLTVV.

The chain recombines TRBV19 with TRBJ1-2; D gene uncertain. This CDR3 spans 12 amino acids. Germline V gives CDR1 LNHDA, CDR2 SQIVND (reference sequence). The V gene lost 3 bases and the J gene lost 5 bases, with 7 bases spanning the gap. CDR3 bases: TGTGCCAGTAGTATGGCAGATTATGGCTACACCTTC. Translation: CASSMADYGYTF.

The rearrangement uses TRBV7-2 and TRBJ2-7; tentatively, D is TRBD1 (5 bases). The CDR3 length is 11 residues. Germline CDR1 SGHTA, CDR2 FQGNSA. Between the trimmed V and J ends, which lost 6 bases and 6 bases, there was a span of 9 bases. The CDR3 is CASSGALEQYF. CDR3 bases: TGTGCCAGCAGTGGGGCCCTCGAGCAGTACTTC.

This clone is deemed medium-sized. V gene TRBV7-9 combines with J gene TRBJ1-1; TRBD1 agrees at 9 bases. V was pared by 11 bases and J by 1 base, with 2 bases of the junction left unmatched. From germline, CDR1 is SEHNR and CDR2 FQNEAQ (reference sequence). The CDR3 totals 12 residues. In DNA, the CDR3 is TGTGCCGGGGGACAGGGGAACACTGAAGCTTTCTTT. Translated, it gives CAGGQGNTEAFF.

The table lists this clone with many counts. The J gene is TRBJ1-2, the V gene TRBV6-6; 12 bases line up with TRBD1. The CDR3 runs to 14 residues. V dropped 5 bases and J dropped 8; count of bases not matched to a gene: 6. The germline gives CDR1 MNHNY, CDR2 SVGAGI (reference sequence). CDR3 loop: CASSMGDRGRGYTF. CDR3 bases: TGTGCCAGCAGTATGGGGGACAGGGGGCGCGGCTACACCTTC.

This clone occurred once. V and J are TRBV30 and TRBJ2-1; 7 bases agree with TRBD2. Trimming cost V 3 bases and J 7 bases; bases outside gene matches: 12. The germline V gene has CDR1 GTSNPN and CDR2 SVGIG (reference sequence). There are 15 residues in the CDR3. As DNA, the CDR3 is TGTGCCTGGAGCCCCCCCGGCGGGGGTAGAAATGAGCAGTTCTTC. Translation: CAWSPPGGGRNEQFF. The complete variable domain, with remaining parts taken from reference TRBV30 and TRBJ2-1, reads SQTIHQWPATLVQPVGSPLSLECTVEGTSNPNLYWYRQAAGRGLQLLFYSVGIGQISSEVPQNLSASRPQDRQFILSSKKLLLSDSGFYLCAWSPPGGGRNEQFFGPGTRLTVL.

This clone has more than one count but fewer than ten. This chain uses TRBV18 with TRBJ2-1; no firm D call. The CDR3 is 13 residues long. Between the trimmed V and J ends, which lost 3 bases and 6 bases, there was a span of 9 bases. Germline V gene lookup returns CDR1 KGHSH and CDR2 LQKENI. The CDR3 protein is CASSPRDFNEQFF. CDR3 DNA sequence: TGTGCCAGCTCACCCCGAGACTTCAATGAGCAGTTCTTC.

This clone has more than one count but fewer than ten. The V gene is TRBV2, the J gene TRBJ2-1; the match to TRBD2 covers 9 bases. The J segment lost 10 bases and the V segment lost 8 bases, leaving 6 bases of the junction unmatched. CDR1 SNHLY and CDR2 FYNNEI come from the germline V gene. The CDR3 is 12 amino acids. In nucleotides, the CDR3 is TGTGCCAGCGGTAGCGGGAGAGGGGAGCAGTTCTTC. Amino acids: CASGSGRGEQFF.

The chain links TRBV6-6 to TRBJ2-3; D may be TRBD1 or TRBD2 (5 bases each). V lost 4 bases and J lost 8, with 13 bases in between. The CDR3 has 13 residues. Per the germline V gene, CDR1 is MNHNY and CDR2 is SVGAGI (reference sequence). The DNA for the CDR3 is TGTGCCAGCAGTTCCGGGGCGGAGGTTACGCAGTATTTT. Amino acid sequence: CASSSGAEVTQYF.

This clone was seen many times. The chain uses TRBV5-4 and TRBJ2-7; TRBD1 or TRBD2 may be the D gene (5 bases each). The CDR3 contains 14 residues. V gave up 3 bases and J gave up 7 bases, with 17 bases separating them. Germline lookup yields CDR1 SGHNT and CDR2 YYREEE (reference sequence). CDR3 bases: TGTGCCAGCAGCTCCAAGACCGGGACGGTTGAGCAGTACGTC. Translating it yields CASSSKTGTVEQYV.

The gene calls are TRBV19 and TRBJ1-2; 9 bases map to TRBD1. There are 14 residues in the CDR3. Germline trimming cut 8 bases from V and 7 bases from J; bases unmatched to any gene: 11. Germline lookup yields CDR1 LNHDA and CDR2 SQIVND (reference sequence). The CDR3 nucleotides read TGTGCCAGTGGCCGGGACAGGGAATTGTCTGGCTACACCTTC. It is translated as CASGRDRELSGYTF.

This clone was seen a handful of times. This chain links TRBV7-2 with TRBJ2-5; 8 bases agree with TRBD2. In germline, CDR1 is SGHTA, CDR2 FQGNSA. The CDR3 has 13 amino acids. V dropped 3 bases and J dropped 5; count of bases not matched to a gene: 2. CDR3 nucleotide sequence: TGTGCCAGCAGCTTGTCGGGGGGGGAGACCCAGTACTTC. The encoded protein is CASSLSGGETQYF.

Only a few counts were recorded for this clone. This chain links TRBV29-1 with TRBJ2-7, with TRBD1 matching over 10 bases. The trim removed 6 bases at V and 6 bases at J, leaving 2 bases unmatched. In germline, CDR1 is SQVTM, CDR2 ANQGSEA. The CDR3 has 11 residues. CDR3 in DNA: TGCAGCGTCCGGACAGGGGGCGAGCAGTACTTC. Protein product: CSVRTGGEQYF.

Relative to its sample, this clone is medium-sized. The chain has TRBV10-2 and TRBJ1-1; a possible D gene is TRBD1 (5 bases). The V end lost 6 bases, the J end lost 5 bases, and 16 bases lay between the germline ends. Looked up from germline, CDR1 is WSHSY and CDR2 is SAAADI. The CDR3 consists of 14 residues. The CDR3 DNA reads TGCGCCAGCAGGACGGGAGAGGGGTGGACTGAAGCTTTCTTT. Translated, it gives CASRTGEGWTEAFF.

As DNA, the CDR3 is TGCGCCAGCAGCTTGGCCCAGTACGGAAACACCATATATTTT. As protein: CASSLAQYGNTIYF. This sequence joins TRBV5-1 and TRBJ1-3; no reliable D call. Trimming removed 0 bases at V and 4 bases at J, with 8 bases between. CDR3 length equals 14 residues. Looked up from germline, CDR1 is SGHRS and CDR2 is YFSETQ.

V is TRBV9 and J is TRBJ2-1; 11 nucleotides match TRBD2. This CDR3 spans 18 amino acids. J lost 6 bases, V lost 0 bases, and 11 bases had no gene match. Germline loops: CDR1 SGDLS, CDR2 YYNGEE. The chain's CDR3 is CASSVGFSGRAKGNEQFF. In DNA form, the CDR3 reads TGTGCCAGCAGCGTAGGTTTTAGCGGGAGGGCCAAGGGCAATGAGCAGTTCTTC.

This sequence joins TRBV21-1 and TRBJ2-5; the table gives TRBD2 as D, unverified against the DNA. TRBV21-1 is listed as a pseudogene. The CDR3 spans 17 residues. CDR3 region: CASSRGWLAPTQETQYF. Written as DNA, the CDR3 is TGTGCCAGCAGCAGGGGGTGGCTAGCGCCCACCCAAGAGACCCAGTACTTC.

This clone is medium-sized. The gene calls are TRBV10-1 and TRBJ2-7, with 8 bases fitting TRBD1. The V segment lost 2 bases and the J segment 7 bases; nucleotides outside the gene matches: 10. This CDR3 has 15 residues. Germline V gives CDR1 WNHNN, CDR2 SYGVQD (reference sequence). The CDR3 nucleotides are TGCGCCAGCAGTGAGGATACAGGGGGAAATTTGGAGCAGTACTTC. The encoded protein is CASSEDTGGNLEQYF.

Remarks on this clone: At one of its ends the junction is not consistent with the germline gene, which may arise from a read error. This CDR3 is CASSQDRSERLFF. The CDR3 nucleotides are TGTGCCAGCAGCCAAGACAGGAGTGAAAGACTGTTTTTT. The chain employs TRBV14 and TRBJ1-4, with no clear D. The CDR3 sequence is 13 residues long. The V gene's germline CDR1 is SGHDN and CDR2 FVKESK.

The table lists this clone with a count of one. Here the CDR3 reads CASSLRGREQYF. The CDR3 DNA reads as TGTGCCAGCAGTTTAAGGGGAAGGGAGCAGTACTTC. The rearrangement joins TRBV27 to TRBJ2-7; the D gene is possibly TRBD1 (5 bases). Deletions cut 2 bases from V and 7 bases from J, with 9 bases between. CDR1 and CDR2 from the germline V gene are MNHEY and SMNVEV (reference sequence). The CDR3 contains 12 residues.

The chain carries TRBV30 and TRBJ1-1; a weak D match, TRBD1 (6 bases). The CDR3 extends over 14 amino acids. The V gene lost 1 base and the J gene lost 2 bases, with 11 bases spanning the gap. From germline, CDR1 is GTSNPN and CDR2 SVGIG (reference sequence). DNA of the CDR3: TGTGCCTGGAGTGCTCCGGGACACAACACTGAAGCTTTCTTT. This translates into CAWSAPGHNTEAFF.